This T cell receptor beta chain was recorded in a study of blood T cells in healthy people across ages. Using a J-beta primer mix together with a sample-barcoded 5' primer, a second PCR was run for about 6 to 11 cycles. TCRdb recomputed calls from the 5' RACE reads with MiXCR, one row per CDR3 protein. Among roughly 1.7 million distinct CDR3 sequences listed, almost 35% were seen once. The CDR3 contains 14 residues. In germline, CDR1 is SNHLY, CDR2 FYNNEI. V lost 7 bases and J 2 bases, leaving 13 bases between the germline ends. Sequencing was done on a sample of blood. The sequence was obtained from a woman aged 25 to 45 in good health. This sequence joins TRBV2 and TRBJ2-3; D not certain. The CDR3 DNA reads as TGTGCCAGCACCTCATACCATGTCACAGATACGCAGTATTTT. Protein sequence: CASTSYHVTDTQYF. The full variable domain, completed using reference TRBV2 and TRBJ2-3, is EPEVTQTPSHQVTQMGQEVILRCVPISNHLYFYWYRQILGQKVEFLVSFYNNEISEKSEIFDDQFSVERPDGSNFTLKIRSTKLEDSAMYFCASTSYHVTDTQYFGPGTRLTVL.